This record covers a single TCR beta chain. This clone's antigen is unknown. Within one base of it there is no much larger clone, and no base qualities were kept. The CDR3 spans 15 residues, from the cysteine through the phenylalanine. Of the read, only the CDR3 DNA is kept; its 45 bases are in frame from base 1. V is reduced by 1 base and J by 5 bases, leaving a spacing of 11 bases between them. Based on the germline V gene, the CDR1 and CDR2 sequences are MNHNS and SASEGT. TCRbeta CDR3 regions were amplified from genomic DNA using the immunoSEQ Assay, a bias-controlled multiplex PCR. As for the authors' bioinformatics: Within the assay, amplification of reference gene primers was used to estimate how many nucleated cells each sample contained. To quantify the absolute abundance of each unique TCRbeta CDR3 rearrangement, sequence reads were collapsed and filtered. For each sample, productive Simpson clonality was calculated by taking the square root of Simpson's diversity index across productive rearrangements. TCRdb provides this immuneACCESS table in a form limited to in-frame rearrangements. Some clones are lacking; in checked studies, under half of them reflect an unresolved V gene, and why the rest are absent is not known. The V and J calls and clone size are taken from that table; D and trimming were inferred from the DNA. The sample records 35,000 to 50,000 clones, around 86% of which are singletons. The ten most abundant clones make up approximately 40% of the sample.

These data are taken from a study of blood T cell repertoires in COVID-19 (dated by TCRdb to about 2020). Describing the broader study: Collaborator samples came from the United States, Italy and Spain and covered acute and convalescent phases of COVID-19. The dataset comprised deeply sampled blood TCRbeta repertoires from subjects exposed to, actively infected with, or recovered from COVID-19. Sample metadata almost always included a de-identified subject ID, COVID-19 status, age in years and sex. The material from the prospective study consisted of cDNA or gDNA derived from T cells, B-cell-depleted T cells, or PBMCs. The repertoires were released in a freely available public database meant as a resource for research on the immune response to SARS-CoV-2. Where available, HLA class I and class II types were obtained from metadata supplied by the sample provider rather than from assay-based typing. Samples came from the ongoing ImmuneRACE study (first 160 participants) plus 1,254 subjects from 6 global collaborators.

Results the study describes overall, beyond this receptor: How much clinical and demographic metadata was included differed by source and by participant, and the metadata was provided uncurated.

Whole blood was collected in K2EDTA tubes by collaborating institutions according to the institutions' own protocols. For TCRbeta analysis, collaborators shipped samples as frozen whole blood, isolated PBMCs, or DNA extracted from either of those sample types. Sequenced material: peripheral blood. The origin of this receptor is an elderly woman with acute or convalescent COVID-19. The sequence joins TRBV6-1 to TRBJ1-4; the D gene is unclear. The DNA reads TGTGCCAGCAGTGAAGTTCGCGGCTTAAATGAAAAACTGTTTTTT. Translated, this is CASSEVRGLNEKLFF.